The 25 T cell receptor beta chains in this list originate from one sample, sequenced in a study of blood T cell repertoires in COVID-19 (TCRdb year 2020). The method was the immunoSEQ multiplex PCR assay. Sourced from immuneACCESS, this table was stored by TCRdb with only in-frame sequences that have V and J called. A share of the clones is absent; for the studies checked, an unresolved V gene accounts for under half, and the remainder has no known explanation. The sample yields about 670,000 clones; more than 80% were counted once. The ten largest account for roughly 0.25% of the sample. The sample comprised peripheral blood. The receptors shown here come from a woman aged 18-35 years with acute or convalescent COVID-19.

V is TRBV7-2 and J is TRBJ1-2; no firm D call. From germline, CDR1 is SGHTA and CDR2 FQGNSA. The CDR3 runs 13 residues. V was clipped by 5 bases and J by 8 bases, with 15 bases between them. The CDR3 spells CASSPRGGQGYTF. DNA of the CDR3: TGTGCCAGCAGCCCTCGGGGAGGGCAGGGCTACACCTTC. Using reference TRBV7-2 and TRBJ1-2 for the parts outside the CDR3, the full variable domain is GAGVSQSPSNKVTEKGKDVELRCDPISGHTALYWYRQSLGQGLEFLIYFQGNSAPDKSGLPSDRFSAERTGGSVSTLTIQRTQQEDSAVYLCASSPRGGQGYTFGSGTRLTVV.

The chain's CDR3 is CASRPGQTSQPQHF. CDR3 coding DNA: TGTGCCAGCAGGCCGGGACAGACGTCCCAGCCCCAGCATTTT. J is TRBJ1-5 and V is TRBV27; TRBD1 agrees at 7 bases. The CDR3 has 14 residues. The trim removed 6 bases at V and 7 bases at J, leaving 9 bases unmatched. Germline assignment: CDR1 MNHEY and CDR2 SMNVEV (reference sequence).

The J gene is TRBJ2-2, the V gene TRBV2, with D possibly TRBD1 on 6 matching bases. The CDR3 is 15 residues long. Germline CDR1 is SNHLY and CDR2 is FYNNEI. The ends were cut back, 1 base at V and 0 bases at J, with 6 bases in the middle. CDR3: CASSEDRANTGELFF. DNA of the CDR3: TGTGCCAGCAGTGAAGACAGGGCGAACACCGGGGAGCTGTTTTTT.

The J gene is TRBJ1-1, the V gene TRBV5-4; D call uncertain. CDR3 length equals 14 residues. V lost 0 bases to trimming and J lost 1 base, with 7 bases between them. CDR1 is SGHNT and CDR2 is YYREEE in the germline V gene (reference sequence). The CDR3 sequence is CASSLERENTEAFF. CDR3 in DNA: TGTGCCAGCAGCTTGGAACGGGAGAACACTGAAGCTTTCTTT. Full variable domain (remainder filled in from reference TRBV5-4 and TRBJ1-1): ETGVTQSPTHLIKTRGQQVTLRCSSQSGHNTVSWYQQALGQGPQFIFQYYREEENGRGNFPPRFSGLQFPNYSSELNVNALELDDSALYLCASSLERENTEAFFGQGTRLTVV.

CDR3 sequence reads: CATSDLFNGYTF. The CDR3 DNA follows: TGTGCCACCAGTGATTTATTTAATGGCTACACCTTC. The J gene is TRBJ1-2, the V gene TRBV24-1; D gene uncertain. The CDR3 totals 12 residues. The ends were cut back, 1 base at V and 6 bases at J, with 5 bases in the middle. Germline CDR1 and CDR2: KGHDR and SFDVKD.

This clone was observed a single time. This chain connects TRBV30 to TRBJ1-2; no firm D call. V lost 6 bases to trimming and J lost 0 bases, with 8 bases between them. The CDR3 sequence is 12 residues long. The germline V gene has CDR1 GTSNPN and CDR2 SVGIG (reference sequence). CDR3 region: CACLAANYGYTF. The DNA of the CDR3 is TGTGCCTGCCTGGCTGCTAACTATGGCTACACCTTC.

This clone was detected a few times. The chain joins TRBV19 to TRBJ1-5; weak D call: TRBD1 (5 bases). Trimming took off 0 bases at V and 5 bases at J, with 14 bases between the two ends. The germline CDR1 and CDR2 sequences are LNHDA and SQIVND (reference sequence). There are 16 residues in the CDR3. DNA of the CDR3: TGTGCCAGTAGTATAGACGTGCCCTGGGGGGATCAGCCCCAGCATTTT. This sequence encodes CASSIDVPWGDQPQHF.

V and J are TRBV9 and TRBJ2-1; TRBD1 matches at 7 bases. The germline V gene encodes CDR1 SGDLS and CDR2 YYNGEE. V lost 1 base to trimming and J lost 6 bases; unmatched junction nucleotides: 7. This CDR3 comprises 15 residues. CDR3 sequence (DNA): TGTGCCAGCAGCGTATCCCGCGCAGGGGGCAATGAGCAGTTCTTC. Its protein is CASSVSRAGGNEQFF.

The genes are TRBV7-6 and TRBJ1-1; possibly TRBD1 for D (6 bases). The CDR3 has 13 amino acids. Germline CDR1 is SGHVS and CDR2 is FNYEAQ. V lost 2 bases, J lost 6 bases, and 10 bases lay in between. CDR3 bases: TGTGCCAGCAGCTTAAACAGGGCGGCTGAAGCTTTCTTT. It translates to CASSLNRAAEAFF.

This chain links TRBV4-1 with TRBJ1-4; weak D call: TRBD1 (5 bases). Germline V lookup: CDR1 MGHRA, CDR2 YSYEKL. Trimming took off 7 bases at V and 7 bases at J, with 13 bases between the two ends. CDR3 length: 13 residues. The CDR3 region has the DNA TGCGCCAGCACCCCCGTCGGGGGTGAAAAACTGTTTTTT. Protein product: CASTPVGGEKLFF.

As regards this clone: This sample also contains other DNA sequences that code for the same CDR3. CDR3 bases: TGTGCCAGCAGCGTCGCTGGTCAGAACTATGGCTACACCTTC. Its translation: CASSVAGQNYGYTF. The chain carries TRBV9 and TRBJ1-2; D ambiguous. Germline CDR1 is SGDLS and CDR2 is YYNGEE. The CDR3 runs to 14 residues. V was clipped by 2 bases and J by 2 bases, with 10 bases between them.

This sequence joins TRBV10-2 and TRBJ1-6; 10 positions match TRBD1. This CDR3 is built from 17 residues. With 0 bases clipped from V and 9 bases from J, the junction kept 8 bases outside the gene matches. The germline CDR1 and CDR2 sequences are WSHSY and SAAADI. The CDR3 is CASSESIDGQGGSPLHF. The CDR3 bases are TGCGCCAGCAGTGAGTCGATCGATGGACAGGGGGGTTCACCCCTCCACTTT.

For this clone: The same CDR3 also results from other DNA sequences found in this sample. The chain combines TRBV11-2 with TRBJ1-1; TRBD1 might be the D (6 bases). The CDR3 is 13 amino acids. Germline values: CDR1 SGHAT, CDR2 FQNNGV. V lost 1 base and J lost 5, with 8 bases in between. The CDR3 DNA follows: TGTGCCAGCAGCTTAGTAGGGGGTACTGAAGCTTTCTTT. This codes for CASSLVGGTEAFF. Using reference TRBV11-2 and TRBJ1-1 for the parts outside the CDR3, the full variable domain is EAGVAQSPRYKIIEKRQSVAFWCNPISGHATLYWYQQILGQGPKLLIQFQNNGVVDDSQLPKDRFSAERLKGVDSTLKIQPAKLEDSAVYLCASSLVGGTEAFFGQGTRLTVV.

This clone occurred once. The chain employs TRBV25-1 and TRBJ2-7; perhaps TRBD1 as D (5 bases). Germline CDR1 and CDR2: MGHDK and SYGVNS. Trimming left V 2 bases short and J 2 bases short, with 13 bases between. This CDR3 region has 15 residues. The chain's CDR3 is CASSEGRKGAYEQYF. Here the CDR3 DNA reads TGTGCCAGCAGTGAAGGTCGGAAAGGGGCCTACGAGCAGTACTTC.

The V gene is TRBV7-2, the J gene TRBJ1-1; D is perhaps TRBD1 (5 bases). Trimming stripped 3 bases from V and 7 bases from J, with 15 bases between. The germline V gene encodes CDR1 SGHTA and CDR2 FQGNSA. CDR3 length equals 14 residues. The CDR3 spells CASSLTGDVGEAFF. The CDR3 DNA reads TGTGCCAGCAGCTTGACGGGGGATGTGGGTGAAGCTTTCTTT. The full variable domain, with the rest looked up from reference TRBV7-2 and TRBJ1-1, is GAGVSQSPSNKVTEKGKDVELRCDPISGHTALYWYRQSLGQGLEFLIYFQGNSAPDKSGLPSDRFSAERTGGSVSTLTIQRTQQEDSAVYLCASSLTGDVGEAFFGQGTRLTVV.

The rearrangement uses TRBV18 and TRBJ2-7; 12 bases are a match to TRBD2. Germline CDR1 and CDR2: KGHSH and LQKENI. After removal of 3 bases from V and 7 bases from J, the junction contained 10 bases not matched to a gene. The CDR3 runs 16 residues. The CDR3 DNA follows: TGTGCCAGCTCACCCCCGACTAGCGGGGGCCTGTCAGAGCAGTACTTC. It yields the protein CASSPPTSGGLSEQYF.

This chain links TRBV3-1 (or the pseudogene TRBV3-2) with TRBJ1-6; D is ambiguous. Trimming took off 4 bases at V and 7 bases at J, with 14 bases between the two ends. Germline CDR1 LGHDT, CDR2 YNNKEL (reference sequence). The CDR3 is 15 residues long. CDR3 in amino acids: CASSPTPVGNSPLHF. The CDR3 nucleotides are TGTGCCAGCAGCCCAACCCCGGTCGGGAATTCACCCCTCCACTTT.

CDR3 protein: CASSVVVAGGSGTDTQYF. The CDR3 DNA sequence: TGTGCCAGCAGCGTAGTGGTAGCGGGGGGATCCGGCACAGATACGCAGTATTTT. The chain couples TRBV9 to TRBJ2-3, with TRBD2 identical over 10 bases. Germline CDR1 and CDR2: SGDLS and YYNGEE. The CDR3 has 18 residues. V gave up 0 bases and J gave up 1 base; unmatched junction bases: 8.

This clone occurred once. The rearrangement joins TRBV4-3 to TRBJ1-4; D is ambiguous. The CDR3 length is 16 residues. From germline, CDR1 is LGHNA and CDR2 YSLEER. With 4 bases removed from V and 6 bases from J, the gap between germline ends came to 18 bases. The DNA of the CDR3 is TGCGCCAGCAGCCTCCTGTGGGGTGGCGGGGATGAAAAACTGTTTTTT. This encodes CASSLLWGGGDEKLFF.

This sequence joins TRBV19 and TRBJ1-3; D might be TRBD1 (6 bases). Germline-derived CDR1 and CDR2 are LNHDA and SQIVND (reference sequence). Deletions cut 4 bases from V and 3 bases from J, with 16 bases between. This CDR3 spans 16 amino acids. The CDR3 DNA reads as TGTGCCAGTAGTACACGAAGACAGGAGCATGGAAACACCATATATTTT. The encoded protein is CASSTRRQEHGNTIYF.

CDR3 sequence: CASIRGASGGARKSYNEQFF. Written as DNA, the CDR3 is TGTGCCAGCATCAGAGGGGCTAGCGGGGGGGCTAGGAAGTCCTACAATGAGCAGTTCTTC. The chain has TRBV2 and TRBJ2-1; 12 bases line up with TRBD2. Germline V gene lookup returns CDR1 SNHLY and CDR2 FYNNEI. This CDR3 has 20 residues. V shed 7 bases and J 1 base; nucleotides not matched to a gene: 17.

The table lists this clone with a count of one. The V call is TRBV7-2, the J call TRBJ1-2; TRBD1 agrees at 9 bases. This CDR3 spans 15 amino acids. V was pared by 1 base and J by 4 bases, with 4 bases of the junction left unmatched. Germline V gives CDR1 SGHTA, CDR2 FQGNSA. Here the CDR3 reads CASSLVGTGTYGYTF. The CDR3 DNA is TGTGCCAGCAGCTTAGTTGGGACAGGGACCTATGGCTACACCTTC.

The rearrangement joins TRBV11-1 to TRBJ1-1, with 7 positions matching TRBD1. Germline V gene data show CDR1 as SGHAT and CDR2 as FQDESV (reference sequence). The CDR3 extends over 15 amino acids. The trim removed 0 bases at V and 0 bases at J, leaving 1 base unmatched. CDR3 DNA sequence: TGTGCCAGCAGCTTAGCGGGACAGCTGAACACTGAAGCTTTCTTT. It codes for CASSLAGQLNTEAFF.

The chain combines TRBV9 with TRBJ1-2; maybe TRBD1 (6 bases). The CDR3 has 13 amino acids. V gave up 3 bases and J gave up 8 bases, with 14 bases separating them. From germline, CDR1 is SGDLS and CDR2 YYNGEE. The CDR3 bases are TGTGCCAGCAGCGCAATGGATAGGGGGGGCTACACCTTC. It codes for CASSAMDRGGYTF.

About this clone: Other nucleotide sequences from this sample produce the same CDR3. The rearrangement links TRBV11-2 to TRBJ1-1; maybe TRBD1 (6 bases). The CDR3 is made up of 13 amino acids. Per germline, CDR1 SGHAT and CDR2 FQNNGV. V was shortened by 2 bases and J by 5 bases, with 9 bases between the two germline ends. The CDR3 nucleotides read TGTGCCAGCAGCTTAAGGGGGGGGACTGAAGCTTTCTTT. Its translation: CASSLRGGTEAFF. The full variable domain, completed using reference TRBV11-2 and TRBJ1-1, is EAGVAQSPRYKIIEKRQSVAFWCNPISGHATLYWYQQILGQGPKLLIQFQNNGVVDDSQLPKDRFSAERLKGVDSTLKIQPAKLEDSAVYLCASSLRGGTEAFFGQGTRLTVV.